This T cell receptor (beta chain) came from a study of blood T cell repertoires in COVID-19. At the level of the study: Sites in the United States, Italy and Spain provided acute and convalescent COVID-19 samples.

CDR3 length: 12 amino acids. Deletions cut 7 bases from V and 6 bases from J, with 10 bases between. Germline CDR1 and CDR2: LNHDA and SQIVND (reference sequence). Authors' data handling: Reference gene primer amplification gave nucleated cell count estimates. Libraries were prepared by immunoSEQ multiplex PCR; TCRdb keeps only in-frame clonotypes and omits some of them. D and trimming were read from the DNA, whereas the V and J calls and clone size are those reported in that table. Found here are 650,000 to 800,000 clones, 85% to 90% of them singletons; the top ten hold roughly 0.25%. This rearrangement joins TRBV19 to TRBJ2-4; D is unresolved. The sequence derives from a woman younger than 35 with acute or convalescent COVID-19. The sequenced material came from peripheral blood. CDR3 sequence reads: CASTEFGNIQYF. DNA for the CDR3: TGTGCCAGTACGGAGTTCGGAAACATTCAGTACTTC.